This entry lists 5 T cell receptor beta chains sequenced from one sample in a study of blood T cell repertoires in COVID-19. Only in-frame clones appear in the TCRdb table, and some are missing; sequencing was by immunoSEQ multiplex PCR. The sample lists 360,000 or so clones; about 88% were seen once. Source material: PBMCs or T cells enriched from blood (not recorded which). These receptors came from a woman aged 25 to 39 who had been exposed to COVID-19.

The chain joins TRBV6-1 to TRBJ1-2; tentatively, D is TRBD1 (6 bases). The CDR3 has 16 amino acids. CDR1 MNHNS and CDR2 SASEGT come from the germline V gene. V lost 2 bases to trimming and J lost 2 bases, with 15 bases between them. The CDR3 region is CASSELTGRPNYGYTF. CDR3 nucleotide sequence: TGTGCCAGCAGTGAACTGACAGGAAGACCGAACTATGGCTACACCTTC.

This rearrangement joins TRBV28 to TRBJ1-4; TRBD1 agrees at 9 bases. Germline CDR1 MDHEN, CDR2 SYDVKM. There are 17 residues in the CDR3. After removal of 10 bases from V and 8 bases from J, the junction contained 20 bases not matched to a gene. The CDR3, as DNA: TGTGCCACCGACGATTCCTTCTCCGGGACAGGGAGGGAAAAACTGTTTTTT. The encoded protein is CATDDSFSGTGREKLFF. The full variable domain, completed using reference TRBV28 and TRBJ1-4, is DVKVTQSSRYLVKRTGEKVFLECVQDMDHENMFWYRQDPGLGLRLIYFSYDVKMKEKGDIPEGYSVSREKKERFSLILESASTNQTSMYLCATDDSFSGTGREKLFFGSGTQLSVL.

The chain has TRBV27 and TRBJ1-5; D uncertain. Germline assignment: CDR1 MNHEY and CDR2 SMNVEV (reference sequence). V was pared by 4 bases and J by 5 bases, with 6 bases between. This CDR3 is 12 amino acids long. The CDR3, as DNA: TGTGCCAGCAGTTCGAGTTATCAGCCCCAGCATTTT. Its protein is CASSSSYQPQHF.

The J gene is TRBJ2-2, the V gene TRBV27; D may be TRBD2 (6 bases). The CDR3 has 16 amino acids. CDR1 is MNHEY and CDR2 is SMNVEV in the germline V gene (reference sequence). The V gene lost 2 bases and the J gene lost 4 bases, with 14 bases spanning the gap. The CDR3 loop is CASSLGGKRRTGELFF. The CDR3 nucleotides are TGTGCCAGCAGTTTAGGAGGGAAGCGACGCACCGGGGAGCTGTTTTTT.

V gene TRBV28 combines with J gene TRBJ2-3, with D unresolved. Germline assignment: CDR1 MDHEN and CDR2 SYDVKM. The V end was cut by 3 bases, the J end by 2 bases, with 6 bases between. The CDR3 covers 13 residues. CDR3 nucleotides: TGTGCCAGCAGTTTCCCTCCCACAGATACGCAGTATTTT. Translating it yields CASSFPPTDTQYF.